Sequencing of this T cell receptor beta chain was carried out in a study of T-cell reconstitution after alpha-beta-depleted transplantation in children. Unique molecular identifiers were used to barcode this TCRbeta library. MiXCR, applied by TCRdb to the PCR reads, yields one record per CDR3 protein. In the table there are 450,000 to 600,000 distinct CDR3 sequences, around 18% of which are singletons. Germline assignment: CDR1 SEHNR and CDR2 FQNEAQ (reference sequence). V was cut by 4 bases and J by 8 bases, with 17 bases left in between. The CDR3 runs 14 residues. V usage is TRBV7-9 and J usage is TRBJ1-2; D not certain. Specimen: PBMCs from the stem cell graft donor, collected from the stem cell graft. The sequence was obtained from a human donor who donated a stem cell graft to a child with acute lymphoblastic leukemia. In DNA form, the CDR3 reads TGTGCCAGCAGCTACCGTCCGGGGAATCGAGGCTACACCTTC. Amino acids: CASSYRPGNRGYTF.